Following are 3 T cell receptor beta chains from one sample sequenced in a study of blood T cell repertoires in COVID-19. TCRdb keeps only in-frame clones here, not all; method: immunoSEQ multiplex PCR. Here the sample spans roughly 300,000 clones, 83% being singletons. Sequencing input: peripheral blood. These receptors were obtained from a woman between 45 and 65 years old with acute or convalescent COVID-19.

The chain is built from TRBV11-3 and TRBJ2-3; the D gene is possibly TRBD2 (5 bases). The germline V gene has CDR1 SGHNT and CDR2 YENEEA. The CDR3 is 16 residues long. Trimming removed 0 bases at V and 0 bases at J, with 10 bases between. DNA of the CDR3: TGTGCCAGCAGCTTAGATGGGAGTTTTAGCACAGATACGCAGTATTTT. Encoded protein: CASSLDGSFSTDTQYF. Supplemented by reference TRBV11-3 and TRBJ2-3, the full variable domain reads EAGVVQSPRYKIIEKKQPVAFWCNPISGHNTLYWYLQNLGQGPELLIRYENEEAVDDSQLPKDRFSAERLKGVDSTLKIQPAELGDSAVYLCASSLDGSFSTDTQYFGPGTRLTVL.

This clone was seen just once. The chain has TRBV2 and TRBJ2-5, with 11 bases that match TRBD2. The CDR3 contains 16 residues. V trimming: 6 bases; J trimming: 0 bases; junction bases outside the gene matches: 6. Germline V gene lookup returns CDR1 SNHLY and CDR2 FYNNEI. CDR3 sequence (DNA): TGTGCCAGCAGCATTGGACTAGCGGGTAACCAAGAGACCCAGTACTTC. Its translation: CASSIGLAGNQETQYF.

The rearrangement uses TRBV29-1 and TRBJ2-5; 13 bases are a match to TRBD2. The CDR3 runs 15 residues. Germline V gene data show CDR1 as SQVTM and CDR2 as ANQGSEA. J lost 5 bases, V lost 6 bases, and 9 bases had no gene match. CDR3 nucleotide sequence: TGCAGCGTGCGGGGACTAGCGGGGCCTGGGGAGACCCAGTACTTC. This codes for CSVRGLAGPGETQYF.